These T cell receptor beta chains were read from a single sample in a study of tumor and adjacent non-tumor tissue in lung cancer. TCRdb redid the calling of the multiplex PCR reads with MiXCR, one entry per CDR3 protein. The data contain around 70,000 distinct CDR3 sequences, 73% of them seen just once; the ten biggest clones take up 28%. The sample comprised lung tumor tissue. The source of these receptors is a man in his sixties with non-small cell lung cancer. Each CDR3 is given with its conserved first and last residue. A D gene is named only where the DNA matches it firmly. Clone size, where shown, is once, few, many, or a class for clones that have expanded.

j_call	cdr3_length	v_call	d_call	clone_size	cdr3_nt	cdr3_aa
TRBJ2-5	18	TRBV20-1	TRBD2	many	TGCAGTGCTCCGGGACTAGCGGGAGTATGGGTGGAGCAAGAGACCCAGTACTTC	CSAPGLAGVWVEQETQYF
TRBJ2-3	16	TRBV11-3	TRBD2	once	TGTGCCAGCGGCATTGGACTAGCCGATAGCACAGATACGCAGTATTTT	CASGIGLADSTDTQYF
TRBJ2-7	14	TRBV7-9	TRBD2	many	TGTGCCAGCAGCGGGGGGACTAGCCGGTCTGAGCAGTACTTC	CASSGGTSRSEQYF
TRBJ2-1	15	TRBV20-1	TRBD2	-	TGCAGTGCCAGAGGGCCTAGCGGGATTTTGAAGGAGCAATTCTTC	CSARGPSGILKEQFF
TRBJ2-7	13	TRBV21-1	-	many	TGTGCCAGCAGCAAAAGTGGCTCCTACGAGCAGTACTTC	CASSKSGSYEQYF
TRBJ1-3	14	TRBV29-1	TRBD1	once	TGCAGCAGGATCAGGGGGCCCTCTGGAAACACCATATATTTT	CSRIRGPSGNTIYF
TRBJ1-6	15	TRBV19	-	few	TGTGCCAGTAACCACCCTAGTGACAGAAATTCACCCCTCCACTTT	CASNHPSDRNSPLHF
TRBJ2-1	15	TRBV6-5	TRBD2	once	TGTGTCAGCAGTTACCATGGACTAGCGGGAGATGAGCAGTTCTTC	CVSSYHGLAGDEQFF
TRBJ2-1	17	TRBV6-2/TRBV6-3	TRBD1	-	TGTGCCATCAGTTACCCCACCGGGACAGGGGTCTACAATGAGCAGTCCTTC	CAISYPTGTGVYNEQSF
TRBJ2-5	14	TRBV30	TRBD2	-	TGTGTCTGGAGTGGCCTAGCGGGAGCGGAGACCCAGGACTTC	CVWSGLAGAETQDF
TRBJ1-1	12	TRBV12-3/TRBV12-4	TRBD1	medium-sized	TGTGCCAGCAGCCTTTCAGGGGGCGGTGCTTTCTTT	CASSLSGGGAFF
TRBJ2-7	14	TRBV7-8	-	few	TGTGCCAGCAGCTTCGACTTGACTGCCTACGAGCAGTACTTC	CASSFDLTAYEQYF
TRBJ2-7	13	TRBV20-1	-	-	TGCAGGGCCAGAGACGTACAGGCCTACGATCAGTACTTC	CRARDVQAYDQYF
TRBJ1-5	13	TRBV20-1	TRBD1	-	TGCAGTGCTAAAGGACAGGCTCTTCAGCCCCAGCATTTT	CSAKGQALQPQHF
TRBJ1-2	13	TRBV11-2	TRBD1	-	TGTGCCAGCAGTCTTGGGACAGGCGCTGGCTACACCTTC	CASSLGTGAGYTF
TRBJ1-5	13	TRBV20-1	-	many	TGCAGTGCCGAGGAACAGGTCCATCAGCCCCAGCATTTT	CSAEEQVHQPQHF
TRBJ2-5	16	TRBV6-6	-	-	TGTGCCAGCCGTTACTCGTGGTCACCGGCAGAAGAGACCCAGTACTTC	CASRYSWSPAEETQYF
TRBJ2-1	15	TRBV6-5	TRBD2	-	TGTGCCATCAGTCTAGTGCGGGAGCCTTACGATGAGCAGTTCTTC	CAISLVREPYDEQFF
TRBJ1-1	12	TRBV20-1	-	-	TGCTGTGCTATAGTCAGGGCGGCTGAAGCTTTCTTT	CCAIVRAAEAFF
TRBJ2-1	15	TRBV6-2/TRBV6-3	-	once	TGCGCCAGCAGTACCGGGACGGAATCCTACAATGAGCAGTTCTTC	CASSTGTESYNEQFF
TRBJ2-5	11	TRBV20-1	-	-	TGCAGTGTTAGTGCAGAAGAGACCCAGTACTTC	CSVSAEETQYF